The T cell receptor beta chain under discussion was sequenced for a study of CXCR3-negative and CXCR3-positive naive CD8 T cells. Germline CDR1 MDHEN, CDR2 SYDVKM. The CDR3 loop spans 15 amino acids. Remarks on this clonotype: The antigen is not known.

Carrying UMI labels, the TRB cDNA libraries were prepared through 5' RACE. Following a re-call of the 5' RACE reads, TCRdb has one entry per CDR3 protein and lacks DNA. Reported are about 81,000 distinct CDR3 sequences; the ten largest clones contain approximately 1.4%. Findings and limits, study-wide: Memory cells showed distinct TRBV-TRBJ patterns, while the two naive subsets matched.

This clonotype originated in a human donor in good health. Some clones in this sample may be carry-over from other donors' samples. The genes are TRBV28 and TRBJ2-3; the TCRdb call, TRBD1, lacks DNA for checking. Sequenced: naive CXCR3- CD8+ T cells from blood. Indicated subset: CD45RO-CCR7+CD27+CD95- naive CD8+ T cells lacking CXCR3 (TNR3-). Here the CDR3 reads CASSLDLGDGKAQYF.